This TCR beta chain was identified in a study of blood T cell repertoires in COVID-19. Across the whole study: Specimens from acute and convalescent COVID-19 originated in the United States, Italy and Spain. PBMCs, B-cell-depleted T cells, or T cells were the source of the cDNA or gDNA that made up the material.

CDR3 size: 15 residues. The V and J ends lost 0 bases and 4 bases respectively, with 12 bases between them. Germline CDR1 is LNHDA and CDR2 is SQIVND (reference sequence). Original analysis: From reference gene primer amplification, estimates of nucleated cell counts were derived. TCRdb's table, derived via immunoSEQ multiplex PCR, lists solely in-frame clones and lacks some. The DNA was the basis for D and trimming; V, J and clone size are from that table. The table has about 150,000 clones, 65% to 85% seen once; the top ten hold roughly 10%. This chain joins TRBV19 and TRBJ1-2; possibly TRBD1 for D (6 bases). The sequenced sample was peripheral blood. The receptor's source is a man between 65 and 85 years old with active or convalescent COVID-19. CDR3 sequence (DNA): TGTGCCAGTAGTATAGACCCGGAACAGGGCTATGGCTACACCTTC. Translated: CASSIDPEQGYGYTF.